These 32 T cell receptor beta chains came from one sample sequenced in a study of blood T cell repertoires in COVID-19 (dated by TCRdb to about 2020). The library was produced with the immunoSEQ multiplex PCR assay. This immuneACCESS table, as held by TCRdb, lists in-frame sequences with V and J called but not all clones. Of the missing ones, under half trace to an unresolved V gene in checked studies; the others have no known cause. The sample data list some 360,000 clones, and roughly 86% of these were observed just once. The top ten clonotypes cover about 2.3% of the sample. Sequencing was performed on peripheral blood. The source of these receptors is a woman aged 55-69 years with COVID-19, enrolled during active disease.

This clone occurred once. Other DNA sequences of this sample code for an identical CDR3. The CDR3 DNA reads TGTGCCAGTAGTACCCCGGGACAGGGGGGTAATCAGCCCCAGCATTTT. This codes for CASSTPGQGGNQPQHF. The chain recombines TRBV19 with TRBJ1-5, with 11 nucleotides matching TRBD1. This CDR3 contains 16 residues. J was trimmed by 4 bases and V by 4 bases; bases with no gene match: 6. Germline V gene data show CDR1 as LNHDA and CDR2 as SQIVND (reference sequence). The full variable domain, completed using reference TRBV19 and TRBJ1-5, is DGGITQSPKYLFRKEGQNVTLSCEQNLNHDAMYWYRQDPGQGLRLIYYSQIVNDFQKGDIAEGYSVSREKKESFPLTVTSAQKNPTAFYLCASSTPGQGGNQPQHFGDGTRLSIL.

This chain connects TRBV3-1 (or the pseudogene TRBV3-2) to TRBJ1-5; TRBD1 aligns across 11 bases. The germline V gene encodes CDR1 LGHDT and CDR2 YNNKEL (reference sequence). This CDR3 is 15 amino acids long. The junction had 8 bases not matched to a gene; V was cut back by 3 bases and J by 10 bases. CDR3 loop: CASSQRDRGEGPQHF. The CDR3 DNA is TGTGCCAGCAGCCAGAGGGACAGGGGGGAAGGACCCCAGCATTTT.

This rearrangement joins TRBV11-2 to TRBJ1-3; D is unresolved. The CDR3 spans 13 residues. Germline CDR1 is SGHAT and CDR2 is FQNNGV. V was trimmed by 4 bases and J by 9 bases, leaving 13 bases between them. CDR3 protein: CASSSHPAGTIYF. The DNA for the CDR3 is TGTGCCAGCAGCTCACACCCGGCGGGCACCATATATTTT.

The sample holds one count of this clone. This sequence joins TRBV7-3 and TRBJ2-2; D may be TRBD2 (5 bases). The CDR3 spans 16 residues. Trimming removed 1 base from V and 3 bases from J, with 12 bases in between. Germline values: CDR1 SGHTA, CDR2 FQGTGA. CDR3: CASSLNSAEYTGELFF. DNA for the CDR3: TGTGCCAGCAGCTTAAACTCAGCGGAGTACACCGGGGAGCTGTTTTTT.

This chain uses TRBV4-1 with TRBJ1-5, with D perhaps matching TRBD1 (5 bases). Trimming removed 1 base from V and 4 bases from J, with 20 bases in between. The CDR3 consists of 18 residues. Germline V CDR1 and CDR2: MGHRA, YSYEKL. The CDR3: CASSQGGPRGRGNQPQHF. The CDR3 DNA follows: TGCGCCAGCAGCCAAGGTGGGCCCCGGGGGAGAGGAAATCAGCCCCAGCATTTT.

CDR3 nucleotides: TGTGCCAGCAGCCCTGACAGGGGCGTCTATGGCTACACCTTC. It yields the protein CASSPDRGVYGYTF. The genes are TRBV5-4 and TRBJ1-2, with 8 positions matching TRBD1. Germline CDR1 and CDR2: SGHNT and YYREEE (reference sequence). The CDR3 sequence is 14 residues long. The V and J ends lost 4 bases and 4 bases, in that order; junction bases with no gene match: 6.

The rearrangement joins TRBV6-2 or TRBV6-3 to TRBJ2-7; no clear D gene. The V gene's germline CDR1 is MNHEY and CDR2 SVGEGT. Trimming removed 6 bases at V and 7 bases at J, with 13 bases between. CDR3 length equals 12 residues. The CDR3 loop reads CASSPGPGEQYF. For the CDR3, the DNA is TGTGCCAGCAGCCCTGGCCCCGGGGAGCAGTACTTC.

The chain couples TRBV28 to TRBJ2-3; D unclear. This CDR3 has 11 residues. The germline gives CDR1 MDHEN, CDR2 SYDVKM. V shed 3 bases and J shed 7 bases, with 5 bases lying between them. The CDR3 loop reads CASSFTHTQYF. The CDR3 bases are TGTGCCAGCAGTTTTACACATACGCAGTATTTT.

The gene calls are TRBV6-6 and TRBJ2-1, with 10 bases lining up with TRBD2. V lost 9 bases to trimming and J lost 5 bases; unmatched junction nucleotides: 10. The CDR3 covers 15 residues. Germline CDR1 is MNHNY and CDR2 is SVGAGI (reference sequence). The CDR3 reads CASRAGGPTNNEQFF. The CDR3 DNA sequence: TGTGCCAGTCGAGCGGGGGGGCCAACTAACAATGAGCAGTTCTTC.

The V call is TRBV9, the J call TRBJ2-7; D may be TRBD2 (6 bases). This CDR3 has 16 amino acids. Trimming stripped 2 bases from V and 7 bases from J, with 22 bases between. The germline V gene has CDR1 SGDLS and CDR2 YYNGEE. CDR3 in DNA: TGTGCCAGCAGCGTCTCCTTTATGGCGGGGCAACAGGAGCAGTACTTC. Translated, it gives CASSVSFMAGQQEQYF.

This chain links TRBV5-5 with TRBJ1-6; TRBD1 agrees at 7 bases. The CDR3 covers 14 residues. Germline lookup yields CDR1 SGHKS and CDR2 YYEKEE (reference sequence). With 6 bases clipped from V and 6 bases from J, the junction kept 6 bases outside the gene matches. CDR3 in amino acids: CASMRQGGNSPLHF. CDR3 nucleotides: TGTGCCAGCATGAGACAGGGAGGTAATTCACCCCTCCACTTT. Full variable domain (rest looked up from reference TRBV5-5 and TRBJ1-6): DAGVTQSPTHLIKTRGQQVTLRCSPISGHKSVSWYQQVLGQGPQFIFQYYEKEERGRGNFPDRFSARQFPNYSSELNVNALLLGDSALYLCASMRQGGNSPLHFGNGTRLTVT.

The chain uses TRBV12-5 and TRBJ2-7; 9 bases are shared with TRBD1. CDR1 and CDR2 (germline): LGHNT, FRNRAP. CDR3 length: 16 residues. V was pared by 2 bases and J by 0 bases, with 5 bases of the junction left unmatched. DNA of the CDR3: TGTGCTAGTGGTTTGATGGGACAGGGTAACTCCTACGAGCAGTACTTC. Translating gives CASGLMGQGNSYEQYF.

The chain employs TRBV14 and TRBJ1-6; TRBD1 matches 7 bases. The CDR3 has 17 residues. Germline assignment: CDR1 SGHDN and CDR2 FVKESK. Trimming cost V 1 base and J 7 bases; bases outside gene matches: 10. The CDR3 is CASSQASDRAINSPLHF. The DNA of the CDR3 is TGTGCCAGCAGCCAAGCATCAGACAGGGCTATCAATTCACCCCTCCACTTT.

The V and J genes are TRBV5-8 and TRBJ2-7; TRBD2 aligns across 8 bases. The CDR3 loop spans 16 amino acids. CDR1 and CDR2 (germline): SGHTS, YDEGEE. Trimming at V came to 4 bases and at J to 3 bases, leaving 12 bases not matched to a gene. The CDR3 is CASSLVTGTRNYEQYF. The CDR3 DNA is TGTGCCAGCAGCCTCGTTACCGGGACTAGGAACTACGAGCAGTACTTC.

CDR3 DNA sequence: TGTGCCAGCAGCTCCAGGGGCTCCTACGAGCAGTACTTC. This translates into CASSSRGSYEQYF. V is TRBV3-1 (or the pseudogene TRBV3-2) and J is TRBJ2-7, with D maybe TRBD1 (6 bases). There are 13 residues in the CDR3. V lost 5 bases to trimming and J lost 0 bases, with 8 bases between them. CDR1 and CDR2 from the germline V gene are LGHDT and YNNKEL (reference sequence).

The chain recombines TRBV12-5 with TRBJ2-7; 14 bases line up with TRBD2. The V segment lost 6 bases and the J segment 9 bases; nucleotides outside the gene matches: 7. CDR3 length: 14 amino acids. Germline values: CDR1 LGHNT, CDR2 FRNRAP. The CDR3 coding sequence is TGTGCTAGTGGCCCTAGCGGACTAGCGGGGGGGCAGTACTTC. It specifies CASGPSGLAGGQYF.

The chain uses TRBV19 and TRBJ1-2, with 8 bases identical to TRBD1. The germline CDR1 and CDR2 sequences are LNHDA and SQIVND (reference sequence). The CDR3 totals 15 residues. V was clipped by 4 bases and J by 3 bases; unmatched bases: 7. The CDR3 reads CASSSTGGWHYGYTF. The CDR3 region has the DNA TGTGCCAGTAGTAGTACAGGGGGTTGGCACTATGGCTACACCTTC.

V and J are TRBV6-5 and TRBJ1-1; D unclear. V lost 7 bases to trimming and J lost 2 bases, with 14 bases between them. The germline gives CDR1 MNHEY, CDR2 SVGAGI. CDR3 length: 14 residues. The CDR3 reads CASNYVSLNTEAFF. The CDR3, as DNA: TGTGCCAGCAACTATGTCAGTTTAAACACTGAAGCTTTCTTT.

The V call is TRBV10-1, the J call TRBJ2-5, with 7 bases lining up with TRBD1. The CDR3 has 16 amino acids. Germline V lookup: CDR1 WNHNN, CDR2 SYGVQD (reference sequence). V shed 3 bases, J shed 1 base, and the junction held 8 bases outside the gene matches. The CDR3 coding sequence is TGCGCCAGCAGTGAAGCTAGTGCAGGGGGCCAAGAGACCCAGTACTTC. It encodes CASSEASAGGQETQYF.

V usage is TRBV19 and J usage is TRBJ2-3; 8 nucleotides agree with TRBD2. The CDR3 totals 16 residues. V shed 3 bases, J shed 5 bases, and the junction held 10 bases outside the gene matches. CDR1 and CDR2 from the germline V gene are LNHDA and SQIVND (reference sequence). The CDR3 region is CASSILESGGGDTQYF. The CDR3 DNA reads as TGTGCCAGTAGTATTCTTGAAAGCGGGGGAGGAGATACGCAGTATTTT.

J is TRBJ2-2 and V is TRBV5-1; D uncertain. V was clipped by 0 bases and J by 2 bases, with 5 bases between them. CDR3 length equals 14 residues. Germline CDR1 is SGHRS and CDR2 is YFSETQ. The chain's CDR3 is CASSLDSNTGELFF. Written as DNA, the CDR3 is TGCGCCAGCAGCTTGGACAGCAACACCGGGGAGCTGTTTTTT.

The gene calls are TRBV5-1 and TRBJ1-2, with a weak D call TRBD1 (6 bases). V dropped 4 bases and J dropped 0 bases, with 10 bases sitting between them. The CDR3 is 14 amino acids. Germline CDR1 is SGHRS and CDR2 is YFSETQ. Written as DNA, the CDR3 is TGCGCCAGCAGCAGCGGACAGACTAACTATGGCTACACCTTC. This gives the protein CASSSGQTNYGYTF.

CDR3 coding DNA: TGCGCCAGCAGCCAAGGCGCGCTAGCACTGGGTACTAGCACAGATACGCAGTATTTT. As protein: CASSQGALALGTSTDTQYF. The gene calls are TRBV4-1 and TRBJ2-3, with D possibly being TRBD2 (5 bases). The CDR3 has 19 residues. V gave up 1 base and J gave up 0 bases, with 20 bases separating them. Germline-derived CDR1 and CDR2 are MGHRA and YSYEKL.

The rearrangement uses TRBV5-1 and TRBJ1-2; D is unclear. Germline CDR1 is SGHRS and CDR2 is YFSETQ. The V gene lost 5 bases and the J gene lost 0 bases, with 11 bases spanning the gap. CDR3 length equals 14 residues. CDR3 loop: CASSPQSSNYGYTF. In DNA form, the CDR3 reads TGCGCCAGCAGTCCACAGAGTTCTAACTATGGCTACACCTTC.

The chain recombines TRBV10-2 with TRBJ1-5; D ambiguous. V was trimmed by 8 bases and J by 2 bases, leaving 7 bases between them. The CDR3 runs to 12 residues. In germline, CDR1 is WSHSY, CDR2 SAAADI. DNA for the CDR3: TGCGCCAGCGGGCCAGGCAATCAGCCCCAGCATTTT. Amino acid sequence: CASGPGNQPQHF.

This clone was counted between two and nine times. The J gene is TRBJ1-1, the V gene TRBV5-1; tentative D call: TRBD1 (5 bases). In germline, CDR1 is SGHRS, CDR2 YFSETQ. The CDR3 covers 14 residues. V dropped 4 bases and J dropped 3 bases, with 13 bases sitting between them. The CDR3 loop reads CASSGSGIDTEAFF. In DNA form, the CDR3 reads TGCGCCAGCAGCGGGTCAGGGATAGACACTGAAGCTTTCTTT.

CDR3 sequence (DNA): TGTGCCAGCAGCGTAGGGGCAGGGAGGCCCCCAGATACGCAGTATTTT. Translation: CASSVGAGRPPDTQYF. V and J are TRBV9 and TRBJ2-3; D possibly corresponds to TRBD2 (6 bases). This CDR3 has 16 residues. Germline lookup yields CDR1 SGDLS and CDR2 YYNGEE. With 0 bases removed from V and 4 bases from J, the gap between germline ends came to 15 bases.

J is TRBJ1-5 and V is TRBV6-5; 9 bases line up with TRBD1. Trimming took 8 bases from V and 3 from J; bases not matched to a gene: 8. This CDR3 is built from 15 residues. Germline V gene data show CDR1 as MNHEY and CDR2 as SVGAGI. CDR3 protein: CASVGTGNDNQPQHF. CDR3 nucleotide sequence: TGTGCCAGCGTGGGGACAGGGAATGACAATCAGCCCCAGCATTTT.

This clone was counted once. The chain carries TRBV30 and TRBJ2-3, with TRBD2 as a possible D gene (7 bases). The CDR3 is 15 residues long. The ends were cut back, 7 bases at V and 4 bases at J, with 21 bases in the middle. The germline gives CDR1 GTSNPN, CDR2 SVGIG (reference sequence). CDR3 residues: CAFRGGRGGSDTQYF. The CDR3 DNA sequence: TGTGCCTTTAGGGGGGGCAGGGGAGGGTCAGATACGCAGTATTTT.

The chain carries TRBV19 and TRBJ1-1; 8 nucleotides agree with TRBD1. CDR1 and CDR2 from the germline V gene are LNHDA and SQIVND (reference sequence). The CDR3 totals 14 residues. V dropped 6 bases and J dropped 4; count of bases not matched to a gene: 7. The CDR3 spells CASRLGQGGTEAFF. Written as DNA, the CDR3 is TGTGCCAGTAGACTTGGACAGGGAGGCACTGAAGCTTTCTTT.

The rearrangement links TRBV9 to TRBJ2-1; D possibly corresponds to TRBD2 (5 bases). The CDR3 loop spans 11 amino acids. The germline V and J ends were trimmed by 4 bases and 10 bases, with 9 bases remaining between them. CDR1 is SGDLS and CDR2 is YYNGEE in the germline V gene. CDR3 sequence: CASSLSGEQFF. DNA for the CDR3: TGTGCCAGCAGCTTAAGCGGAGAGCAGTTCTTC.

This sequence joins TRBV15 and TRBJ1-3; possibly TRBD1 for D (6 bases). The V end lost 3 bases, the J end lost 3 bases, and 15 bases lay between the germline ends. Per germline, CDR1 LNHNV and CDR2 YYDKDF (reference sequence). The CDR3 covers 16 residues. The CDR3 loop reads CATSSSPGAGGNTIYF. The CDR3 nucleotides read TGTGCCACCAGCAGTTCCCCAGGGGCTGGTGGAAACACCATATATTTT.